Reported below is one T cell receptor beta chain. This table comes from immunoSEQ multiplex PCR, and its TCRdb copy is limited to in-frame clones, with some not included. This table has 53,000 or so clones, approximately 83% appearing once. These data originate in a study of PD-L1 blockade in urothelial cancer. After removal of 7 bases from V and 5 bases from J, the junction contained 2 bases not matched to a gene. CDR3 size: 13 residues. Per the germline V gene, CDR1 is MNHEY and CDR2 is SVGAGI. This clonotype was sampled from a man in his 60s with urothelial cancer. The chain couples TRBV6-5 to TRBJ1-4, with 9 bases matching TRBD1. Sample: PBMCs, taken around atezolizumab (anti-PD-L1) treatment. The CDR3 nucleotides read TGTGCCAGCACCGGACAGGGGAATGAAAAACTGTTTTTT. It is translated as CASTGQGNEKLFF.